This T cell receptor beta chain was found in a study of radiotherapy plus CTLA-4 blockade in lung cancer. TCRdb keeps only in-frame clones here, not all; method: immunoSEQ multiplex PCR. Altogether about 70,000 clones are present, less than 80% being singletons, with the ten largest covering roughly a tenth. The V gene's germline CDR1 is LGHNT and CDR2 FRNRAP. The CDR3 extends over 17 amino acids. V was clipped by 3 bases and J by 5 bases, with 21 bases between them. The clonotype originates from a human donor with non-small cell lung cancer who had a complete response to radiotherapy plus ipilimumab. The chain links TRBV12-5 to TRBJ2-3; a possible D gene is TRBD1 (5 bases). The starting material was peripheral blood, obtained from a patient treated with radiotherapy plus ipilimumab. CDR3 in DNA: TGTGCTAGTGGTTTAGGTACAGGACCTATTCAGGGAGATACGCAGTATTTT. Its translation: CASGLGTGPIQGDTQYF.